This is a list of T cell receptor beta chains from one sample in a study of blood T cell repertoires in COVID-19. Sequenced by immunoSEQ multiplex PCR; TCRdb stores in-frame clones only, minus some. The profile shows 180,000 or so clones, 80% of them singletons. The sample comprised PBMCs or T cells enriched from blood (not recorded which). The receptors shown here come from a man in his 60s who had been exposed to COVID-19. Each CDR3 is given with its conserved first and last residue. The order of the fields is V gene, J gene, CDR3 length, D gene, clone size, CDR3 DNA, CDR3 protein. A D gene is named only where the DNA matches it firmly. Expanded clones get a size class; other rows say once, few or many, or leave the size out.

>TRBV2|TRBJ2-7|14|TRBD2|NA
TGTGCCAGCAGAGCGACTAGCGGGTGGGGCGAGCAGTACTTC
CASRATSGWGEQYF
>TRBV7-2|TRBJ2-7|15|TRBD2|once
TGTGCCAGCAGCCCCTCCCCCCCGCCAGCGGGGGAGCAGTACTTC
CASSPSPPPAGEQYF
>TRBV24-1|TRBJ2-3|17|TRBD2|NA
TGTGCCACCAGTGATTTAATAGCGGGAGTGGGCACAGATACGCAGTATTTT
CATSDLIAGVGTDTQYF
>TRBV19|TRBJ2-5|15|TRBD1|NA
TGTGCCAGTAGTTCAAATGGACAGGGCCAAGAGACCCAGTACTTC
CASSSNGQGQETQYF
>TRBV2|TRBJ1-6|13|NA|NA
TGTGCCACCAATTACAGGGCTGATTCACCCCTCCACTTT
CATNYRADSPLHF
>TRBV19|TRBJ1-5|15|TRBD1|NA
TGTGCCACCCAACCGGGACAGGGGTCTTCGCAGCCCCAGCATTTT
CATQPGQGSSQPQHF
>TRBV7-2|TRBJ1-1|14|TRBD1|once
TGTGCCAGCAGCCACGACAGGGAACCCGCTGAAGCTTTCTTT
CASSHDREPAEAFF
>TRBV25-1|TRBJ2-7|15|NA|NA
TGTGCCAGCAGTGGACAGATCTTCGGGCTCTACGAGCAGTACTTC
CASSGQIFGLYEQYF
>TRBV12-3/TRBV12-4|TRBJ2-7|13|TRBD1|few
TGTGCCAGCAGATACATGGGACAGTACGAGCAGTACTTC
CASRYMGQYEQYF
>TRBV4-3|TRBJ1-5|14|TRBD1|NA
TGCGCCAGCAGCGAAGGGACAGGTAATCAGCCCCAGCATTTT
CASSEGTGNQPQHF
>TRBV9|TRBJ1-2|16|NA|many
TGTGCCAGCAGAAGGGGGGGACCCAACCCTAACTATGGCTACACCTTC
CASRRGGPNPNYGYTF
>TRBV9|TRBJ1-4|21|NA|few
TGTGCCAGCAGCGTAGCTCCCGCCAGGGAGGTCGCGCGCACTACTAATGAAAAACTGTTTTTT
CASSVAPAREVARTTNEKLFF
>TRBV11-2|TRBJ2-7|14|TRBD1|NA
TGTGCCAGCAGGTCAACAGGGGGCAACTACGAGCAGTACTTC
CASRSTGGNYEQYF
>TRBV7-8|TRBJ2-3|16|NA|NA
TGTGCCAGCAGCTTTGGAGGGAGGGGGAGCACAGATACGCAGTATTTT
CASSFGGRGSTDTQYF
>TRBV9|TRBJ1-6|14|TRBD1|NA
TGTGCCAGCAGCGACCGGGACAGGGCCTCACCCCTCCACTTT
CASSDRDRASPLHF
>TRBV7-6|TRBJ2-7|13|NA|NA
TGTGCCAGCAGCTTAAACCAGGGCCACGAGCAGTACTTC
CASSLNQGHEQYF
>TRBV18|TRBJ2-5|15|NA|NA
TGTGCCAGCTCACCACGCTCAGGGGCCGGAGAGACCCAGTACTTC
CASSPRSGAGETQYF
>TRBV7-3|TRBJ1-6|16|NA|NA
TGTGCCAGCAGCTTACGGGTTGCAGGGTTCGATTCACCCCTCCACTTT
CASSLRVAGFDSPLHF
>TRBV25-1|TRBJ2-7|14|TRBD1|NA
TGTGCCAGCAGTGCGGCCGGGACAGGGTACGAGCAGTACTTC
CASSAAGTGYEQYF
>TRBV5-4|TRBJ2-3|15|NA|NA
TGTGCCAGCAGCCCGCCCCCCGGTGGGAGTGGTACGCAGTATTTT
CASSPPPGGSGTQYF
>TRBV6-5|TRBJ2-5|15|TRBD1|NA
TGTGCCAGCACCCGGACAGGGGGTTACCGGGAGACCCAGTACTTC
CASTRTGGYRETQYF
>TRBV11-2|TRBJ2-7|14|TRBD2|NA
TGTGCCAGTACAGCGGGAGGGCCCCCCTACGAGCAGTACTTC
CASTAGGPPYEQYF
>TRBV7-3|TRBJ2-7|13|NA|NA
TGTGCCAGCAGCCTGTACAGGGTCGGCGAGCAGTACTTC
CASSLYRVGEQYF
>TRBV7-7|TRBJ2-1|15|TRBD2|few
TGTGCCAGCAGCTTATCCCCAGCGGGAGTCAATGAGCAGTTCTTC
CASSLSPAGVNEQFF
>TRBV12-5|TRBJ2-7|13|NA|NA
TGTGCTAGTGGTCGGGACACCACCTACGAGCAGTACTTC
CASGRDTTYEQYF
>TRBV9|TRBJ1-3|15|NA|NA
TGTGCCAGCAAACGGGGGGGCGAAGCTGGAAACACCATATATTTT
CASKRGGEAGNTIYF
>TRBV5-1|TRBJ1-2|15|NA|NA
TGCGCCAGCAGGGCTGTCGGCGGGCCCAACTATGGCTACACCTTC
CASRAVGGPNYGYTF
>TRBV7-3|TRBJ2-5|13|TRBD1|once
TGTGCCAGCAGCCCGGGACAGGCGGAGACCCAGTACTTC
CASSPGQAETQYF
>TRBV6-5|TRBJ2-7|15|TRBD1|NA
TGTGCCAGCGGGCCCCCGGGACAGGGGGCTTCCGAGCAGTACTTC
CASGPPGQGASEQYF
>TRBV7-9|TRBJ1-3|14|NA|few
TGTGCCAGCAGACAAACAGGGATTGGAAACACCATATATTTT
CASRQTGIGNTIYF